These 5 T cell receptor beta chains originate from one sample sequenced in a study of control samples from healthy donors and cancer patients. Measured with immunoSEQ multiplex PCR; TCRdb has only the in-frame clones, and not every one. The sample shows approximately 110,000 clones, about four fifths of them seen only once. Specimen: blood. These receptors originate from a woman aged 50 to 60 in good health.

This chain links TRBV4-3 with TRBJ1-4; D remains ambiguous. This CDR3 is 14 amino acids long. The germline V gene has CDR1 LGHNA and CDR2 YSLEER. V gave up 1 base and J gave up 10 bases, with 13 bases separating them. The chain's CDR3 is CASSQAPLVGKLFF. In DNA form, the CDR3 reads TGCGCCAGCAGCCAAGCACCTCTGGTTGGAAAACTGTTTTTT.

In the case of this clone: The sample has other DNA sequences that encode this CDR3 too. V and J are TRBV7-2 and TRBJ1-2; maybe TRBD1 (5 bases). The CDR3 sequence is 14 residues long. Trimming shortened V by 8 bases and J by 8 bases, and 21 bases separated the two germline ends. Germline CDR1 and CDR2: SGHTA and FQGNSA. CDR3 in DNA: TGTGCCAGCTCCGGAGAAGGGAGGGGTCGGGGCTACACCTTC. Translation: CASSGEGRGRGYTF.

The V gene is TRBV27, the J gene TRBJ1-1; TRBD1 agrees at 8 bases. With V trimmed by 0 bases and J by 1 base, 7 bases remained unmatched. CDR1 MNHEY and CDR2 SMNVEV come from the germline V gene (reference sequence). The CDR3 has 17 residues. The CDR3 sequence: CASSLSWTGFTNTEAFF. The CDR3 bases are TGTGCCAGCAGTTTATCGTGGACAGGGTTTACGAACACTGAAGCTTTCTTT.

The chain carries TRBV7-9 and TRBJ2-3, with D unresolved. Trimming cost V 6 bases and J 0 bases, with 10 bases left between them. CDR1 is SEHNR and CDR2 is FQNEAQ in the germline V gene (reference sequence). This CDR3 spans 14 amino acids. CDR3 region: CASSRSHSTDTQYF. CDR3 DNA sequence: TGTGCCAGCAGTCGCTCTCACAGCACAGATACGCAGTATTTT.

V gene TRBV11-3 combines with J gene TRBJ1-5, with 7 bases fitting TRBD1. Germline CDR1 SGHNT, CDR2 YENEEA. Unmatched junction bases numbered 15, after V lost 10 bases and J lost 6 bases. This CDR3 has 15 residues. This CDR3 reads CANRRQGKTSQPQHF. The DNA for the CDR3 is TGTGCCAATAGAAGACAGGGAAAGACTAGTCAGCCCCAGCATTTT. Drawing the rest from reference TRBV11-3 and TRBJ1-5, the complete variable domain is EAGVVQSPRYKIIEKKQPVAFWCNPISGHNTLYWYLQNLGQGPELLIRYENEEAVDDSQLPKDRFSAERLKGVDSTLKIQPAELGDSAVYLCANRRQGKTSQPQHFGDGTRLSIL.